This T cell receptor beta chain was identified in a study of regulatory T cells in long-lasting Graves disease. Overall study findings and caveats: Public clonotype sharing was higher in persistent than newly diagnosed patients. Repertoires from persistent disease leaned toward TRBV28, TRBJ1-2 and TRBJ2-5.

Time point of the sample: persistent/refractory GD, antithyroid drugs over 5 years with positive TRAb. The authors made the TCR library using RNA they extracted from PBMCs. Diagnoses of Graves' disease were made by American Thyroid Association guidelines. Construction of TCR beta libraries relied on iRepertoire HTBI primers and on Arm-PCR targeting CDR3 regions. MiXCR, applied by TCRdb to the multiplex PCR reads, yields one record per CDR3 protein. The data contain under 500,000 distinct CDR3 sequences, less than 25% of them singletons. The CDR3 sequence is 15 residues long. The germline gives CDR1 SGHRS, CDR2 YFSETQ. This clonotype has at least ten counts. The antigen is not known. An end of the junction differs from the germline gene, which may be a read error.

The sequence was collected from a female donor with Graves disease. Sequenced material: peripheral blood mononuclear cells (PBMCs), taken when the disease was refractory, from a patient treated with antithyroid drugs. The rearrangement uses TRBV5-1 and TRBJ2-7; TRBD1 or TRBD2 may be the D gene (6 bases each). This chain's CDR3 is CASSLEGGSSYEQYF. The CDR3 region has the DNA TGTGCCAGCAGCTTAGAAGGGGGGAGCTCCTACGAGCAGTACTTC.